This T cell receptor beta chain was captured in a study of low-dose radiotherapy and immunotherapy resistance in tumors. The V and J ends lost 6 bases and 2 bases respectively, with 10 bases between them. This CDR3 has 14 residues. Described time point: before trial treatment. Gene-specific TRAV and TRBV primers were used for first-strand cDNA, covering alpha and beta chains. The TCRs were subjected to amplification over approximately 20 PCR cycles employing a constant-region primer in conjunction with a V-primer adapter. Each CDR3 protein is one row after TCRdb ran MiXCR on the reads. The sample consists of tens of thousands of distinct CDR3 sequences, under 10% of them appearing once. This clonotype has a count of ten or more.

The sequence was obtained from a male donor with prostate cancer. The V and J genes are TRBV12-3 or TRBV12-4 and TRBJ2-2, with D tentatively TRBD2 (5 bases). The sample was PBMCs, taken before treatment. The CDR3 protein is CASSLLGNTGELFF. In DNA form, the CDR3 reads TGTGCCAGCAGCCTACTAGGAAACACCGGGGAGCTGTTTTTT.